What follows is one T cell receptor beta chain and its context. These data are taken from a study of blood T cell repertoires in COVID-19. Study as a whole: From T cells, B-cell-depleted T cells, or PBMCs came the material, which was cDNA or gDNA.

The ends lost 3 bases at V and 1 base at J; junction bases unmatched: 3. Germline V lookup: CDR1 ENHRY, CDR2 SYGVKD. The CDR3 contains 15 residues. Under the authors' procedure: Amplification of reference gene primers provided the estimated nucleated cell counts. Assay used: immunoSEQ multiplex PCR; TCRdb lists only in-frame clones, some missing. The V and J calls and clone size are taken from that table; D and trimming were inferred from the DNA. The profile shows 260,000 or so clones, nearly 90% of them singletons. The clonotype was recovered from a human donor in a cohort sampled during active COVID-19. J is TRBJ2-5 and V is TRBV10-3; 9 positions match TRBD2. The specimen was peripheral blood. Here the CDR3 DNA reads TGTGCCATCAGTGATACGACTAGCGGCCAAGAGACCCAGTACTTC. It translates to CAISDTTSGQETQYF.